This T cell receptor (beta chain) was profiled in a study of blood T cell repertoires in COVID-19. The CDR3 consists of 17 residues. Germline CDR1 and CDR2: LGHDT and YNNKEL (reference sequence). V was pared by 3 bases and J by 3 bases, with 11 bases of the junction left unmatched. Profiled with immunoSEQ multiplex PCR; TCRdb holds only in-frame clones, not every one. The table shows around 310,000 clones, with 88% occurring only once. Sequenced: PBMCs or T cells enriched from blood (not recorded which). This receptor was obtained from a man aged 25-40 years who had recovered from COVID-19. The chain uses TRBV3-1 (or the pseudogene TRBV3-2) and TRBJ2-1, with 7 bases fitting TRBD2. The CDR3 DNA reads TGTGCCAGCAGCCAGGGCGAGCGGGGAGTGAACTACAATGAGCAGTTCTTC. Translation gives CASSQGERGVNYNEQFF.